One sample yielded the 10 T cell receptor beta chains listed below, sequenced in a study of blood T cell repertoires in COVID-19. The assay was immunoSEQ multiplex PCR, and TCRdb's table has in-frame clones only and misses some. This table has over 250,000 clones, roughly 87% appearing once. The sequenced material came from PBMCs or T cells enriched from blood (not recorded which). These receptor sequences come from a woman between 18 and 29 years old who had recovered from COVID-19.

The CDR3 is CASSQKDSSHIQYF. The CDR3 DNA sequence: TGTGCCAGCAGCCAGAAAGACAGTTCCCACATTCAGTACTTC. This chain joins TRBV7-2 and TRBJ2-4; tentative D call: TRBD1 (5 bases). The V gene lost 5 bases and the J gene lost 8 bases, with 16 bases spanning the gap. The CDR3 is 14 amino acids. Germline V gene lookup returns CDR1 SGHTA and CDR2 FQGNSA.

The V gene is TRBV5-1, the J gene TRBJ1-1; 12 bases are shared with TRBD1. V shed 4 bases and J 7 bases; nucleotides not matched to a gene: 5. CDR3 length equals 14 residues. Germline CDR1 reads SGHRS; CDR2 reads YFSETQ. The CDR3 sequence: CASSPGQGADEAFF. DNA for the CDR3: TGCGCCAGCAGCCCGGGACAGGGGGCGGATGAAGCTTTCTTT. Full variable domain (rest looked up from reference TRBV5-1 and TRBJ1-1): KAGVTQTPRYLIKTRGQQVTLSCSPISGHRSVSWYQQTPGQGLQFLFEYFSETQRNKGNFPGRFSGRQFSNSRSEMNVSTLELGDSALYLCASSPGQGADEAFFGQGTRLTVV.

The chain is built from TRBV7-2 and TRBJ1-3; 7 nucleotides line up with TRBD1. Per the germline V gene, CDR1 is SGHTA and CDR2 is FQGNSA. This CDR3 is 16 amino acids long. With V trimmed by 1 base and J by 2 bases, 5 bases remained unmatched. CDR3 coding DNA: TGTGCCAGCAGCTTAGGGGGACAGCTCACTGGAAACACCATATATTTT. As protein: CASSLGGQLTGNTIYF. The full variable domain, with the rest looked up from reference TRBV7-2 and TRBJ1-3, is GAGVSQSPSNKVTEKGKDVELRCDPISGHTALYWYRQSLGQGLEFLIYFQGNSAPDKSGLPSDRFSAERTGGSVSTLTIQRTQQEDSAVYLCASSLGGQLTGNTIYFGEGSWLTVV.

The chain is built from TRBV20-1 and TRBJ2-2; D not resolved. Trimming stripped 4 bases from V and 6 bases from J, with 6 bases between. The CDR3 contains 11 residues. Germline CDR1 reads DFQATT; CDR2 reads SNEGSKA (reference sequence). The CDR3 DNA sequence: TGCAGTGCTACGGTAGCCGGGGAGCTGTTTTTT. This encodes CSATVAGELFF.

This chain links TRBV9 with TRBJ2-7; 7 nucleotides line up with TRBD1. With V trimmed by 3 bases and J by 2 bases, 11 bases remained unmatched. The CDR3 is made up of 16 amino acids. Germline V gene data show CDR1 as SGDLS and CDR2 as YYNGEE. CDR3 residues: CASSAHRGQPPYEQYF. The CDR3 region has the DNA TGTGCCAGCAGCGCCCATAGGGGGCAGCCCCCCTACGAGCAGTACTTC.

The chain combines TRBV20-1 with TRBJ1-1; no clear D gene. CDR1 is DFQATT, CDR2 SNEGSKA, per germline (reference sequence). This CDR3 has 12 residues. Trimming cost V 3 bases and J 4 bases, with 9 bases left between them. The CDR3 nucleotides read TGCAGTGCTAGTCGTGTCCGCACTGAAGCTTTCTTT. As protein: CSASRVRTEAFF.

The chain recombines TRBV6-5 with TRBJ2-7, with 8 nucleotides matching TRBD1. The germline CDR1 and CDR2 sequences are MNHEY and SVGAGI. J was trimmed by 4 bases and V by 7 bases; bases with no gene match: 6. The length of the CDR3 is 13 residues. CDR3 nucleotides: TGTGCCAGCACGTCGACAGGGGTTTACGAGCAGTACTTC. This translates into CASTSTGVYEQYF.

The chain uses TRBV6-5 and TRBJ1-6, with D possibly TRBD1 on 5 matching bases. V shed 3 bases and J shed 7 bases, with 16 bases lying between them. The CDR3 has 16 amino acids. The germline V gene encodes CDR1 MNHEY and CDR2 SVGAGI. CDR3 sequence reads: CASSYGQGGPNSPLHF. CDR3 DNA sequence: TGTGCCAGCAGTTATGGGCAGGGAGGCCCCAATTCACCCCTCCACTTT.

The chain joins TRBV9 to TRBJ2-5; weak D call: TRBD2 (5 bases). Germline V lookup: CDR1 SGDLS, CDR2 YYNGEE. This CDR3 spans 15 amino acids. V lost 0 bases, J lost 4 bases, and 13 bases lay in between. This chain's CDR3 is CASSVGVNAGETQYF. CDR3 DNA sequence: TGTGCCAGCAGCGTAGGTGTCAATGCGGGAGAGACCCAGTACTTC.

V usage is TRBV5-1 and J usage is TRBJ2-5; 8 nucleotides line up with TRBD2. V lost 1 base to trimming and J lost 4 bases; unmatched junction nucleotides: 9. The CDR3 contains 16 residues. Germline-derived CDR1 and CDR2 are SGHRS and YFSETQ. The CDR3 DNA follows: TGCGCCAGCAGCTTGACCAGCGGCGGGGGGTTAGAGACCCAGTACTTC. This sequence encodes CASSLTSGGGLETQYF.